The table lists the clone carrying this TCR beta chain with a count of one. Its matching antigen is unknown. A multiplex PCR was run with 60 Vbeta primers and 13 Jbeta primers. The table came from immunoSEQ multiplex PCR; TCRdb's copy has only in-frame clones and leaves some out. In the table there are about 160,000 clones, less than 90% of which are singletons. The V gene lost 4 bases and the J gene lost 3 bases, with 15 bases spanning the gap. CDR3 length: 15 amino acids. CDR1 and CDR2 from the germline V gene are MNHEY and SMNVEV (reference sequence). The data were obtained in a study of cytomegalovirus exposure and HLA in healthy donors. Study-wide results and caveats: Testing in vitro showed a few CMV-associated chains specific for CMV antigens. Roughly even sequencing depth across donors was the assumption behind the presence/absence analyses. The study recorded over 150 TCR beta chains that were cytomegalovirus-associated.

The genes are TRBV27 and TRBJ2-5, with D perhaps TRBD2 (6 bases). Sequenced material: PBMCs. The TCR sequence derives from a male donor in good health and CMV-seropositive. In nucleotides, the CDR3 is TGTGCCAGCAGTTCGGGTGGTCGGGAGAAAGAGACCCAGTACTTC. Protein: CASSSGGREKETQYF.